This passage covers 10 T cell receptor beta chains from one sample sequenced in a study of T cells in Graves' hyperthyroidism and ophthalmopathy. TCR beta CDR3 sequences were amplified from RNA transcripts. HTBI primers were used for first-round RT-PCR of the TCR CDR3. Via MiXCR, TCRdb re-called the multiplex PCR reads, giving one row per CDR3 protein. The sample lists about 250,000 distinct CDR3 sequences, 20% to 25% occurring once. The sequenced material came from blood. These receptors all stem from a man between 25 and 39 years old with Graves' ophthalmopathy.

The CDR3 nucleotides read TGTGCCAGTAGTATAAATACGGGAGGAACAGATACGCAGTATTTT. Residues: CASSINTGGTDTQYF. The rearrangement uses TRBV19 and TRBJ2-3; 7 bases align to TRBD2. The CDR3 spans 15 residues. The V and J ends lost 2 bases and 3 bases, in that order; junction bases with no gene match: 5. Germline V gene lookup returns CDR1 LNHDA and CDR2 SQIVND (reference sequence). Variable domain in full (rest from reference TRBV19 and TRBJ2-3): DGGITQSPKYLFRKEGQNVTLSCEQNLNHDAMYWYRQDPGQGLRLIYYSQIVNDFQKGDIAEGYSVSREKKESFPLTVTSAQKNPTAFYLCASSINTGGTDTQYFGPGTRLTVL.

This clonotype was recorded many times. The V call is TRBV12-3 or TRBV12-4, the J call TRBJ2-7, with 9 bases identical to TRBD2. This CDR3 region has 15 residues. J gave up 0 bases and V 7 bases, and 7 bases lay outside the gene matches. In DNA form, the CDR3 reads TGTGCCAGCACCATGGGACTAGCCAACTCCTACGAGCAGTACTTC. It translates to CASTMGLANSYEQYF.

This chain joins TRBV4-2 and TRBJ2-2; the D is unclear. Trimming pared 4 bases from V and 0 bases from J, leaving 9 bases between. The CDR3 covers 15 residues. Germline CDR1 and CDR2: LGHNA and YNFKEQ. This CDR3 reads CASSRWLANTGELFF. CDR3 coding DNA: TGTGCCAGCAGCCGGTGGCTAGCGAACACCGGGGAGCTGTTTTTT.

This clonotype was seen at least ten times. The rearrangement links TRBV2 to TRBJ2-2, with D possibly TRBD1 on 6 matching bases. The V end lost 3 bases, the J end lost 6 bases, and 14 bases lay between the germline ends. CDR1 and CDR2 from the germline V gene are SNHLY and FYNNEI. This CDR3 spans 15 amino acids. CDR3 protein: CASSDGQLAPGELFF. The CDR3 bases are TGTGCCAGCAGTGACGGACAGCTCGCGCCCGGGGAGCTGTTTTTT.

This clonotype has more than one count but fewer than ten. The CDR3 DNA is TGTGCCAGCAGTAGTAGGACCGGTGGGGTCGGGGAGCTGTTTTTT. This encodes CASSSRTGGVGELFF. V and J are TRBV6-1 and TRBJ2-2; D uncertain. Germline lookup yields CDR1 MNHNS and CDR2 SASEGT. This CDR3 contains 15 residues. V shed 5 bases and J shed 7 bases, with 17 bases lying between them.

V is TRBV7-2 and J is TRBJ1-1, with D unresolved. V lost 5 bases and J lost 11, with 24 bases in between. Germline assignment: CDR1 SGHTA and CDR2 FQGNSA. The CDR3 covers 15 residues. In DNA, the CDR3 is TGTGCCAGCAGCGCCGAAGTCATGGAGGCCCTGTCTGCTTTCTTT. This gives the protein CASSAEVMEALSAFF.

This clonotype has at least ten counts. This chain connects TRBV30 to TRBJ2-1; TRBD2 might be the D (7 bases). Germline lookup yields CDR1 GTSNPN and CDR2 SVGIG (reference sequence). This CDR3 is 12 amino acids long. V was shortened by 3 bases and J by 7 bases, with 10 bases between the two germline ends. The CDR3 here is CAWRGGANEQFF. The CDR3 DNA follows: TGTGCCTGGAGAGGGGGGGCGAATGAGCAGTTCTTC.

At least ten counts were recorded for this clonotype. The CDR3 is CASSRLAGADEQFF. The CDR3 region has the DNA TGTGCCAGCAGCAGACTAGCGGGAGCTGATGAGCAGTTCTTC. V and J are TRBV11-2 and TRBJ2-1, with 12 bases aligning to TRBD2. V shed 5 bases and J 8 bases; nucleotides not matched to a gene: 4. Germline CDR1 reads SGHAT; CDR2 reads FQNNGV. There are 14 residues in the CDR3.

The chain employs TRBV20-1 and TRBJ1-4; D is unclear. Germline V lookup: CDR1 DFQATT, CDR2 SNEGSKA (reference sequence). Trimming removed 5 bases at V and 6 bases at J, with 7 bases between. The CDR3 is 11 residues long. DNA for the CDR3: TGCAGTGCTCGCATAGATGAAAAACTGTTTTTT. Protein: CSARIDEKLFF.

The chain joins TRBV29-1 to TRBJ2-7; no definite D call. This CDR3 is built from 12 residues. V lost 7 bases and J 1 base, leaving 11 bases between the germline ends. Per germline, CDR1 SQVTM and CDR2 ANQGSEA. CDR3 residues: CSALKGSYEQYF. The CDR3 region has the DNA TGCAGCGCCCTGAAGGGTTCCTACGAGCAGTACTTC.